This T cell receptor beta chain stems from a study of T cell changes during pregnancy in multiple sclerosis. V lost 0 bases and J 7 bases, leaving 18 bases between the germline ends. The CDR3 has 16 residues. Germline CDR1 reads SGHTA; CDR2 reads FQGNSA. Repertoires were generated with immunoSEQ multiplex PCR, while TCRdb's copy carries only in-frame clones and drops some. In the table there are approximately 40,000 clones, about nine tenths of which are singletons. This chain links TRBV7-2 with TRBJ1-2; D is uncertain. This clonotype was obtained from a female donor with multiple sclerosis, enrolled in a pregnancy study. The starting material was CD4+ T cells from peripheral blood mononuclear cells, obtained in the first trimester of pregnancy. The CDR3 DNA sequence: TGTGCCAGCAGCTTAGCCACAGCGGACGTACTAGGTGGCTACACCTTC. The encoded protein is CASSLATADVLGGYTF.